This TCR beta chain comes out of a study of CD8 T cells in Susac syndrome. CDR1 is ENHRY, CDR2 SYGVKD, per germline. The CDR3 is 16 residues long. V dropped 7 bases and J dropped 7; count of bases not matched to a gene: 15. A quantity of roughly 0.5 to 1 ug RNA underwent reverse transcription using random hexamers. With immunoSEQ multiplex PCR, TCR beta CDR3 was amplified across 54 Vbeta and 13 Jbeta. TCRdb reprocessed the immunoSEQ multiplex PCR reads via MiXCR and lists one record per CDR3 protein. The profile shows hundreds of thousands of distinct CDR3 sequences, around 93% of them singletons. The chain links TRBV10-3 to TRBJ1-2; the match to TRBD1 covers 10 bases. The sample taken for sequencing was CD4+ T cells from PBMCs. The clonotype originates from a human donor with multiple sclerosis. CDR3 bases: TGTGCCATCAATCCGGGACAGGGGACTGAAGTGGGTGGCTACACCTTC. This encodes CAINPGQGTEVGGYTF.